A single sample is the source of the 2 T cell receptor beta chains below, sequenced in a study of blood T cells in healthy people across ages. A second PCR, run for roughly 6 to 11 cycles, used a sample-barcoded 5' primer plus a J-beta primer mix. TCRdb used MiXCR to reprocess the 5' RACE reads, holding one entry per CDR3 protein. Of over a million distinct CDR3 sequences listed, about 25% are singletons. This same sample was also part of a study on T cells of mothers and their children.

Sequenced material: blood. The receptors derive from a girl aged 2 to 10 in good health.

This clonotype was counted a few times. The chain joins TRBV19 to TRBJ2-5, with D unclear. V was trimmed by 3 bases and J by 0 bases, leaving 14 bases between them. CDR3 length: 16 amino acids. The V gene's germline CDR1 is LNHDA and CDR2 SQIVND (reference sequence). CDR3 residues: CASSISATPDQETQYF. For the CDR3, the DNA is TGTGCCAGTAGTATCTCGGCTACCCCGGACCAAGAGACCCAGTACTTC.

The V and J genes are TRBV11-2 and TRBJ2-5; D gene uncertain. Gene TRBJ2-1 matches the end of the DNA better, so the J call may be wrong. The CDR3 contains 12 residues. CDR1 is SGHAT, CDR2 FQNNGV, per germline. CDR3 residues: CASSSGVSEQFF. CDR3 in DNA: TGTGCCAGCAGCTCTGGGGTAAGCGAGCAGTTCTTC.